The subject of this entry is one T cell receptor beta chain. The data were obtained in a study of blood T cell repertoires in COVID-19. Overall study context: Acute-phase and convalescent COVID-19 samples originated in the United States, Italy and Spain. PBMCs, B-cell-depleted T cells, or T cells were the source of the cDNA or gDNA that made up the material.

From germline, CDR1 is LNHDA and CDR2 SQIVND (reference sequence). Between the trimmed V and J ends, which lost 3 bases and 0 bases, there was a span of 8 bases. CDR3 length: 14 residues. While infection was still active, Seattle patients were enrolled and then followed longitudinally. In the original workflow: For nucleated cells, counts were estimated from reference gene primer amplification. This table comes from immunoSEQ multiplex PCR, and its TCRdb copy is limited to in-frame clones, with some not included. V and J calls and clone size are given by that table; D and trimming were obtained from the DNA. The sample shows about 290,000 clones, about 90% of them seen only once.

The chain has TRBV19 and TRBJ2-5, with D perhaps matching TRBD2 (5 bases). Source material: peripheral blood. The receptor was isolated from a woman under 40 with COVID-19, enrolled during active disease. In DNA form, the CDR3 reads TGTGCCAGTAGTATTTCGGGGTACCAAGAGACCCAGTACTTC. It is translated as CASSISGYQETQYF.